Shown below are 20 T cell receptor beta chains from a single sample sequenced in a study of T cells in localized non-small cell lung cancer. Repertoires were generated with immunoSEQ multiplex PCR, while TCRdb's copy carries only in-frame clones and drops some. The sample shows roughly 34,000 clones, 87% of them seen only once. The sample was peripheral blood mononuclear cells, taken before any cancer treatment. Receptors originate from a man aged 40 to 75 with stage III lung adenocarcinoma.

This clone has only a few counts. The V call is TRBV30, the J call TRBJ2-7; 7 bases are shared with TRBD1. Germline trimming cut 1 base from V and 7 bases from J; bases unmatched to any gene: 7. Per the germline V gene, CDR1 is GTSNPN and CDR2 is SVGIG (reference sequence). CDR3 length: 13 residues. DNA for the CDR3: TGTGCCTGGAGTGCCGGACAGGCAAGGGAGCAGTACTTC. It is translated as CAWSAGQAREQYF.

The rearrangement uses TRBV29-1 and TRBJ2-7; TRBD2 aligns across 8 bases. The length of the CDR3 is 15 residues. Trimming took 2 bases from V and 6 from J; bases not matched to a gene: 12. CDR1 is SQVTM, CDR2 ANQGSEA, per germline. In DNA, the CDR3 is TGCAGCGTTGAAACCAGTGCCACCCGGGGGGGCGAGCAGTACTTC. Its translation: CSVETSATRGGEQYF.

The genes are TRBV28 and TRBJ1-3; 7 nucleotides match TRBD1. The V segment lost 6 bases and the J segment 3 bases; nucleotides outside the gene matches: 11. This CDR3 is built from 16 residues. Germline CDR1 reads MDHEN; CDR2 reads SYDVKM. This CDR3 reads CASSLGDSRGGNTIYF. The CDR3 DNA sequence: TGTGCCAGCAGCTTAGGGGACAGCCGGGGTGGAAACACCATATATTTT.

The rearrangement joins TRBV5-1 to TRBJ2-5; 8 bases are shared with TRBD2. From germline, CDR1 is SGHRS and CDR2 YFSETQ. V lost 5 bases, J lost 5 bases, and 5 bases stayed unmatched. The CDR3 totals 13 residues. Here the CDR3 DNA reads TGCGCCAGCAGGCGGGGGGTTGGGGAGACCCAGTACTTC. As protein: CASRRGVGETQYF.

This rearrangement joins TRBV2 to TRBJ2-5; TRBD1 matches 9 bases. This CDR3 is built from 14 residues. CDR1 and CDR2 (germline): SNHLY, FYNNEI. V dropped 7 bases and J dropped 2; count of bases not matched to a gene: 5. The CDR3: CASTGDRVQETQYF. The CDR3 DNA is TGTGCCAGCACAGGGGACAGGGTGCAAGAGACCCAGTACTTC.

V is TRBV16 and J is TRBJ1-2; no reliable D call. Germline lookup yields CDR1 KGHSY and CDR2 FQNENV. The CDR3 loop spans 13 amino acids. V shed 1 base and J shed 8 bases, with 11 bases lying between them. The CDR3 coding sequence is TGTGCCAGCAGCCAATGGGCCACGGAGGGCTACACCTTC. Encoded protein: CASSQWATEGYTF.

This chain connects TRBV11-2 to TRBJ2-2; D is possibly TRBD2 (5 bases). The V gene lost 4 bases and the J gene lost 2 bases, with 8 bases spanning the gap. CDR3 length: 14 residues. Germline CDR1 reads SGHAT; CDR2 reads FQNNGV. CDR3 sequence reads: CASSYRTNTGELFF. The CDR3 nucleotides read TGTGCCAGCAGCTACCGGACTAACACCGGGGAGCTGTTTTTT.

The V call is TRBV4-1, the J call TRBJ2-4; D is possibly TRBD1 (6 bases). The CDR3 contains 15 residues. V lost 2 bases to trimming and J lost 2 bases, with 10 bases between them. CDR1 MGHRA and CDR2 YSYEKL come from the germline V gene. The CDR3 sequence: CASSQIQGSKNIQYF. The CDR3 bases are TGCGCCAGCAGCCAAATACAGGGTTCCAAAAACATTCAGTACTTC.

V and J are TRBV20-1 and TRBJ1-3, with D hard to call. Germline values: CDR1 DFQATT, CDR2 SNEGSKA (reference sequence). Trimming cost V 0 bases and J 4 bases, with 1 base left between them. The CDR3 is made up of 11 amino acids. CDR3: CSAREGNTIYF. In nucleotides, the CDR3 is TGCAGTGCTAGAGAGGGAAACACCATATATTTT.

CDR3 sequence: CASSMTDNTGELFF. CDR3 coding DNA: TGTGCCAGTAGTATGACGGATAACACCGGGGAGCTGTTTTTT. V gene TRBV19 combines with J gene TRBJ2-2; no definite D call. The V and J ends lost 3 bases and 2 bases respectively, with 7 bases between them. The CDR3 loop spans 14 amino acids. The V gene's germline CDR1 is LNHDA and CDR2 SQIVND (reference sequence).

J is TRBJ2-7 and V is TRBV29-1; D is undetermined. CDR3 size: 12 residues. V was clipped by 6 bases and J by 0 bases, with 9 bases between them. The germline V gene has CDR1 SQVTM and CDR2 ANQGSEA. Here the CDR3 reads CSVLTSSYEQYF. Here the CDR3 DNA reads TGCAGCGTGCTAACAAGCTCCTACGAGCAGTACTTC.

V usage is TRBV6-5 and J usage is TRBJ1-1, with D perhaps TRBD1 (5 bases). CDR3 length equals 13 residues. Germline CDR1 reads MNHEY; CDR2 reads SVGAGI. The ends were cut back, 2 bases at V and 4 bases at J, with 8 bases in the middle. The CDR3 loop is CASSYTGGTEAFF. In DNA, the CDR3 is TGTGCCAGCAGTTACACAGGAGGCACTGAAGCTTTCTTT.

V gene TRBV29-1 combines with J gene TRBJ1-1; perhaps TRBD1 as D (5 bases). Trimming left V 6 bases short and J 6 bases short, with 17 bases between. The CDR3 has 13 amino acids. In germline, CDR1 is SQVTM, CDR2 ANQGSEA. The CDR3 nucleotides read TGCAGCGTGGGGGACTCGGATTGGGCTGAAGCTTTCTTT. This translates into CSVGDSDWAEAFF.

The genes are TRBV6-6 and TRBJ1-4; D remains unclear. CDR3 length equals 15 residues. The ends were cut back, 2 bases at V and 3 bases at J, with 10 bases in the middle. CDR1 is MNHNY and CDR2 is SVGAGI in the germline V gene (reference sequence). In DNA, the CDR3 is TGTGCCAGCAGTTACATAGAGGGTTCTAATGAAAAACTGTTTTTT. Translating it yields CASSYIEGSNEKLFF.

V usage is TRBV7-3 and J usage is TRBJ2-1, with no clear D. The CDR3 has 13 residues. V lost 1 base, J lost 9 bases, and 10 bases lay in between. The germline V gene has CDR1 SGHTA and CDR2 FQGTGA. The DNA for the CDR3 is TGTGCCAGCAGCTTAAAGGGTGGTATTGAGCAGTTCTTC. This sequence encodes CASSLKGGIEQFF.

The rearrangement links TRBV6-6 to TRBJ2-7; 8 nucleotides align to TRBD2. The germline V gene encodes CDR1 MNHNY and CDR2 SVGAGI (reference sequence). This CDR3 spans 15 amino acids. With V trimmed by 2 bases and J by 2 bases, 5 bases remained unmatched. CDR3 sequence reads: CASSYDGGDTYEQYF. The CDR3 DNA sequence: TGTGCCAGCAGTTACGACGGGGGGGATACCTACGAGCAGTACTTC.

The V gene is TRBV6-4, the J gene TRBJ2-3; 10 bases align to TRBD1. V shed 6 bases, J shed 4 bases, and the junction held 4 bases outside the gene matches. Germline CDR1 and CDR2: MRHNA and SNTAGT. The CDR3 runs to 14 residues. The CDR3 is CASSTGTGADTQYF. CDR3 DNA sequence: TGTGCCAGCAGCACCGGGACAGGGGCAGATACGCAGTATTTT.

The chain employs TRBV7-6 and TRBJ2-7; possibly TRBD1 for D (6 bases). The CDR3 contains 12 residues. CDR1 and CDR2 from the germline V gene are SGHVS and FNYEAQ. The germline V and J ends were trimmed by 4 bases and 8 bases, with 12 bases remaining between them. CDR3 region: CASSSQGAKQYF. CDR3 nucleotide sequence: TGTGCCAGCAGCTCACAGGGTGCCAAGCAGTACTTC.

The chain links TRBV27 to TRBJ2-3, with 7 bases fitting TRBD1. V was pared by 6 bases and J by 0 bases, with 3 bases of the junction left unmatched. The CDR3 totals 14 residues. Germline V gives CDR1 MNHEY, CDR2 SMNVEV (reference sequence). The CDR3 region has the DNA TGTGCCAGCAGAACGGACAGGAGCACAGATACGCAGTATTTT. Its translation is CASRTDRSTDTQYF.

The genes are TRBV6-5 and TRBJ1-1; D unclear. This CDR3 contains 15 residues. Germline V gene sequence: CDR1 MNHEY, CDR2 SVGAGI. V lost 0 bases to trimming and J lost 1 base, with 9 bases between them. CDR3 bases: TGTGCCAGCAGTTACTCGTCCCAGAGGAACACTGAAGCTTTCTTT. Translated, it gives CASSYSSQRNTEAFF.